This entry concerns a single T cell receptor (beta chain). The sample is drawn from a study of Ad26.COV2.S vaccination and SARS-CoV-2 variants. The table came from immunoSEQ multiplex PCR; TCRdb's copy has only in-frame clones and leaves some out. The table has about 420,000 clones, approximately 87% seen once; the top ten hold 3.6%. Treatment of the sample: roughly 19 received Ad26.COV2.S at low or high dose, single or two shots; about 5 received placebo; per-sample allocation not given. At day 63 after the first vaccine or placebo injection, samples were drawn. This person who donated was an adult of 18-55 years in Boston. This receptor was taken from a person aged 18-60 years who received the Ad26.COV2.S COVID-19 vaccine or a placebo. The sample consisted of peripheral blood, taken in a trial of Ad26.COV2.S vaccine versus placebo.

CDR3 nucleotide sequence: TGTGCCAGCAGCTTTCAGAGCTCAGGGGAAAAACTGTTTTTT. Translating gives CASSFQSSGEKLFF. The J gene is TRBJ1-4, the V gene TRBV7-2, with D perhaps matching TRBD1 (5 bases). The CDR3 loop spans 14 amino acids. Germline V lookup: CDR1 SGHTA, CDR2 FQGNSA. V was cut by 3 bases and J by 8 bases, with 13 bases left in between.